The 32 T cell receptor beta chains given below trace back to one sample, sequenced in a study of beta chain features in type 1 diabetes. What was sequenced were expressed TCRB transcripts, since all of the isolated RNA had been reverse transcribed. The table came from immunoSEQ multiplex PCR; TCRdb's copy has only in-frame clones and leaves some out. The sample carries under 350,000 clones, 7.5% to 9.5% recorded once. Sequenced sample: central memory CD4+ T cells from blood. These receptors all come from a young woman in good health.

The chain links TRBV6-1 to TRBJ2-7; maybe TRBD1 (6 bases). V dropped 4 bases and J dropped 6 bases, with 22 bases sitting between them. Per the germline V gene, CDR1 is MNHNS and CDR2 is SASEGT. This CDR3 region has 16 residues. CDR3 coding DNA: TGTGCCAGCAGTGCCTGGAGGACAGAAGGTCCGGGCGAGCAGTACTTC. Protein sequence: CASSAWRTEGPGEQYF.

The V and J genes are TRBV30 and TRBJ2-5; D gene uncertain. This CDR3 region has 12 residues. Trimming took 4 bases from V and 0 from J, leaving 6 bases between them. Germline V CDR1 and CDR2: GTSNPN, SVGIG (reference sequence). CDR3 coding DNA: TGTGCCTGGAATGGCAACCAAGAGACCCAGTACTTC. Its translation is CAWNGNQETQYF. The full variable domain, completed using reference TRBV30 and TRBJ2-5, is SQTIHQWPATLVQPVGSPLSLECTVEGTSNPNLYWYRQAAGRGLQLLFYSVGIGQISSEVPQNLSASRPQDRQFILSSKKLLLSDSGFYLCAWNGNQETQYFGPGTRLLVL.

This clone occurred a few times. The V call is TRBV4-2, the J call TRBJ2-3, with TRBD2 matching over 13 bases. The V and J ends lost 1 base and 7 bases, in that order; junction bases with no gene match: 5. The CDR3 covers 16 residues. Germline V CDR1 and CDR2: LGHNA, YNFKEQ. The CDR3 loop reads CASSQVTSGGAHTQYF. CDR3 DNA sequence: TGTGCCAGCAGCCAAGTCACTAGCGGGGGGGCACATACGCAGTATTTT.

A few counts support this clone. The V and J genes are TRBV28 and TRBJ2-7, with D perhaps matching TRBD1 (5 bases). Germline V lookup: CDR1 MDHEN, CDR2 SYDVKM. V dropped 6 bases and J dropped 9 bases, with 15 bases sitting between them. The CDR3 is made up of 12 amino acids. Written as DNA, the CDR3 is TGTGCCAGCAGGGGGCCCTTCTCGGGGCAGTACGTC. This codes for CASRGPFSGQYV.

The chain uses TRBV7-9 and TRBJ1-2; no clear D. In germline, CDR1 is SEHNR, CDR2 FQNEAQ (reference sequence). The CDR3 is 16 amino acids. The ends were cut back, 5 bases at V and 3 bases at J, with 19 bases in the middle. CDR3 protein: CASSRMATRGHYGYTF. The CDR3 nucleotides read TGTGCCAGCAGCCGGATGGCCACCCGTGGGCACTATGGCTACACCTTC.

This clone was detected a few times. The chain has TRBV29-1 and TRBJ2-1; no firm D call. This CDR3 has 12 residues. Germline V gene sequence: CDR1 SQVTM, CDR2 ANQGSEA. Trimming removed 6 bases at V and 6 bases at J, with 12 bases between. CDR3 in amino acids: CSVAPQGNEQFF. In DNA form, the CDR3 reads TGCAGCGTGGCGCCCCAAGGCAATGAGCAGTTCTTC.

The V and J genes are TRBV29-1 and TRBJ2-3; 8 nucleotides agree with TRBD2. Germline CDR1 and CDR2: SQVTM and ANQGSEA. The V and J ends lost 4 bases and 3 bases, in that order; junction bases with no gene match: 6. CDR3 length: 14 amino acids. The CDR3, as DNA: TGCAGCGTTGCCGCCGGGACTAGTACAGATACGCAGTATTTT. Translation: CSVAAGTSTDTQYF.

The chain is built from TRBV6-5 and TRBJ1-1, with no clear D. This CDR3 region has 14 residues. Germline V gene sequence: CDR1 MNHEY, CDR2 SVGAGI. V shed 6 bases and J shed 1 base, with 12 bases lying between them. The CDR3 DNA reads as TGTGCCAGCAGGTATGGGGATAGGAACACTGAAGCTTTCTTT. This gives the protein CASRYGDRNTEAFF.

This clone was seen a handful of times. The germline gene is not matched at one end of the junction; a read error may be the cause. The chain links TRBV7-7 to TRBJ2-1, with D tentatively TRBD1 (5 bases). CDR1 is SSHAT and CDR2 is FNYEAQ in the germline V gene (reference sequence). The CDR3 spans 14 residues. The CDR3 loop is CASSRDSSYNEQFF. CDR3 DNA: TGTGCTAGCAGCCGAGACAGCTCCTACAATGAGCAGTTCTTC.

This clone was counted between two and nine times. V and J are TRBV30 and TRBJ2-7; a weak D match, TRBD1 (6 bases). V lost 3 bases to trimming and J lost 7 bases, with 10 bases between them. Germline V gene lookup returns CDR1 GTSNPN and CDR2 SVGIG (reference sequence). This CDR3 region has 11 residues. The CDR3 protein is CAWRQGREQYF. The CDR3 region has the DNA TGTGCCTGGAGGCAGGGGCGAGAGCAGTACTTC.

The genes are TRBV2 and TRBJ2-4; tentatively, D is TRBD1 (7 bases). V shed 10 bases and J shed 0 bases, with 22 bases lying between them. There are 17 residues in the CDR3. Per germline, CDR1 SNHLY and CDR2 FYNNEI. CDR3 region: CATKGAFGGLAKNIQYF. The CDR3 nucleotides read TGTGCCACCAAGGGGGCCTTTGGGGGACTAGCCAAAAACATTCAGTACTTC.

This clone is judged medium-sized. The chain has TRBV19 and TRBJ1-3; D is ambiguous. The germline gives CDR1 LNHDA, CDR2 SQIVND (reference sequence). There are 15 residues in the CDR3. V lost 6 bases and J 0 bases, leaving 12 bases between the germline ends. CDR3 in amino acids: CASRKQQDSGNTIYF. Written as DNA, the CDR3 is TGTGCCAGTAGAAAACAACAAGACTCTGGAAACACCATATATTTT.

The sample holds a few counts of this clone. The rearrangement links TRBV7-2 to TRBJ2-2, with 10 bases identical to TRBD2. From germline, CDR1 is SGHTA and CDR2 FQGNSA. J gave up 6 bases and V 2 bases, and 6 bases lay outside the gene matches. The CDR3 spans 16 residues. The DNA of the CDR3 is TGTGCCAGCAGCTTAAATCTAGCGGGAGTCCCCGGGGAGCTGTTTTTT. It specifies CASSLNLAGVPGELFF.

This chain joins TRBV7-7 and TRBJ2-5; D unclear. V shed 8 bases and J shed 4 bases, with 17 bases lying between them. The germline gives CDR1 SSHAT, CDR2 FNYEAQ (reference sequence). The CDR3 has 14 residues. The CDR3 spells CASASSVVGETQYF. In DNA form, the CDR3 reads TGTGCCAGCGCATCTTCAGTGGTGGGAGAGACCCAGTACTTC.

This chain joins TRBV30 and TRBJ2-7, with D possibly being TRBD1 (5 bases). The CDR3 consists of 13 residues. V gave up 5 bases and J gave up 4 bases, with 15 bases separating them. Germline values: CDR1 GTSNPN, CDR2 SVGIG (reference sequence). As DNA, the CDR3 is TGTGCCTGGCGTCGCAGGGATAGATACGAGCAGTACTTC. Protein product: CAWRRRDRYEQYF.

This chain uses TRBV25-1 with TRBJ1-1; maybe TRBD1 (5 bases). With 4 bases removed from V and 11 bases from J, the gap between germline ends came to 20 bases. The CDR3 is made up of 14 amino acids. CDR1 and CDR2 (germline): MGHDK, SYGVNS. This chain's CDR3 is CASSGAGTSRGAFF. CDR3 sequence (DNA): TGTGCCAGCAGTGGCGCTGGGACCTCCCGTGGGGCTTTCTTT.

This clone appeared a few times. The rearrangement links TRBV5-4 to TRBJ1-2; 11 bases are shared with TRBD1. V gave up 4 bases and J gave up 8 bases; unmatched junction bases: 7. Germline CDR1 is SGHNT and CDR2 is YYREEE (reference sequence). The CDR3 is made up of 14 amino acids. This CDR3 reads CASSADRGRWGYTF. Here the CDR3 DNA reads TGTGCCAGCAGCGCGGACAGGGGGCGGTGGGGCTACACCTTC.

V is TRBV11-3 and J is TRBJ1-1; D is unresolved. The CDR3 spans 11 residues. The ends were cut back, 5 bases at V and 8 bases at J, with 9 bases in the middle. Germline loops: CDR1 SGHNT, CDR2 YENEEA. Written as DNA, the CDR3 is TGTGCCAGCAGCCTCATGGGGGAAGCTTTCTTT. This gives the protein CASSLMGEAFF. The variable domain in full, with the rest retrieved from reference TRBV11-3 and TRBJ1-1, is EAGVVQSPRYKIIEKKQPVAFWCNPISGHNTLYWYLQNLGQGPELLIRYENEEAVDDSQLPKDRFSAERLKGVDSTLKIQPAELGDSAVYLCASSLMGEAFFGQGTRLTVV.

The chain joins TRBV7-9 to TRBJ2-7; 7 bases map to TRBD1. This CDR3 is 14 amino acids long. J lost 2 bases, V lost 5 bases, and 6 bases had no gene match. Per germline, CDR1 SEHNR and CDR2 FQNEAQ (reference sequence). CDR3 loop: CASSPGTVAYEQYF. In DNA form, the CDR3 reads TGTGCCAGCAGCCCCGGGACAGTTGCCTACGAGCAGTACTTC.

The sample holds many counts of this clone. The chain joins TRBV28 to TRBJ2-3; no firm D call. CDR1 and CDR2 from the germline V gene are MDHEN and SYDVKM. Trimming removed 5 bases from V and 2 bases from J, with 2 bases in between. This CDR3 is 11 amino acids long. CDR3 bases: TGTGCCAGCAGTGCCACAGATACGCAGTATTTT. Its protein is CASSATDTQYF. Supplemented by reference TRBV28 and TRBJ2-3, the full variable domain reads DVKVTQSSRYLVKRTGEKVFLECVQDMDHENMFWYRQDPGLGLRLIYFSYDVKMKEKGDIPEGYSVSREKKERFSLILESASTNQTSMYLCASSATDTQYFGPGTRLTVL.

This clone was seen a handful of times. The chain recombines TRBV30 with TRBJ2-2; 10 positions agree with TRBD1. V was clipped by 1 base and J by 0 bases; unmatched bases: 14. This CDR3 has 20 amino acids. CDR1 is GTSNPN, CDR2 SVGIG, per germline (reference sequence). CDR3 DNA: TGTGCCTGGAGTGACCGGGACAGGGGCCGACCCCGTACGAACACCGGGGAGCTGTTTTTT. Its protein product is CAWSDRDRGRPRTNTGELFF.

This clone was seen at least ten times. The chain uses TRBV20-1 and TRBJ2-3; no reliable D call. CDR1 and CDR2 from the germline V gene are DFQATT and SNEGSKA (reference sequence). Trimming removed 3 bases at V and 7 bases at J, with 5 bases between. This CDR3 has 10 amino acids. The CDR3 nucleotides are TGCAGTGCTAGCGAGTATACGCAGTATTTT. Protein sequence: CSASEYTQYF.

This clone has only a few counts. This chain connects TRBV7-8 to TRBJ1-6; possibly TRBD1 for D (5 bases). This CDR3 is 16 amino acids long. The V end was cut by 2 bases, the J end by 4 bases, with 12 bases between. The germline V gene has CDR1 SGHVS and CDR2 FQNEAQ. The CDR3 DNA reads as TGTGCCAGCAGCTTAAGGGGAGGGCAGTATAATTCACCCCTCCACTTT. Protein product: CASSLRGGQYNSPLHF.

This chain connects TRBV30 to TRBJ2-1; 9 bases align to TRBD2. Losses at the gene ends were 3 bases for V and 0 bases for J; bases not matched to a gene: 9. CDR1 GTSNPN and CDR2 SVGIG come from the germline V gene (reference sequence). CDR3 length: 17 amino acids. Here the CDR3 reads CAWRAAGGPSSYNEQFF. CDR3 bases: TGTGCCTGGAGAGCAGCGGGAGGTCCGAGCTCCTACAATGAGCAGTTCTTC. The whole variable domain, filled in from reference TRBV30 and TRBJ2-1, reads SQTIHQWPATLVQPVGSPLSLECTVEGTSNPNLYWYRQAAGRGLQLLFYSVGIGQISSEVPQNLSASRPQDRQFILSSKKLLLSDSGFYLCAWRAAGGPSSYNEQFFGPGTRLTVL.

This clone was recorded a few times. The chain is built from TRBV19 and TRBJ2-4; 8 positions match TRBD1. Trimming removed 6 bases from V and 7 bases from J; junction bases left unmatched: 5. Germline values: CDR1 LNHDA, CDR2 SQIVND (reference sequence). This CDR3 contains 13 residues. In nucleotides, the CDR3 is TGTGCCAGTAGATATGGACAGGGCAACATTCAGTACTTC. Amino acids: CASRYGQGNIQYF.

The chain combines TRBV11-3 with TRBJ2-4; 7 bases match TRBD1. The CDR3 has 15 residues. Unmatched junction bases numbered 4, after V lost 3 bases and J lost 2 bases. Germline V gene sequence: CDR1 SGHNT, CDR2 YENEEA. Written as DNA, the CDR3 is TGTGCCAGCAGCTTCAGACAGGGTACCAAAAACATTCAGTACTTC. It translates to CASSFRQGTKNIQYF.

The sample holds a few counts of this clone. The CDR3 bases are TGTGCCAGCAGCATGGGACAGATGAACACTGAAGCTTTCTTT. It encodes CASSMGQMNTEAFF. V is TRBV7-2 and J is TRBJ1-1, with TRBD1 matching 7 bases. J lost 0 bases, V lost 5 bases, and 3 bases had no gene match. Looked up from germline, CDR1 is SGHTA and CDR2 is FQGNSA. The CDR3 consists of 14 residues.

This clone was seen only a few times. This chain uses TRBV5-1 with TRBJ2-6; TRBD2 matches at 9 bases. The ends lost 0 bases at V and 0 bases at J; junction bases unmatched: 4. The germline V gene encodes CDR1 SGHRS and CDR2 YFSETQ. This CDR3 is 18 amino acids long. CDR3 residues: CASSLGLAGHSGANVLTF. As DNA, the CDR3 is TGCGCCAGCAGCTTGGGCCTAGCGGGGCACTCTGGGGCCAACGTCCTGACTTTC.

This sequence joins TRBV4-1 and TRBJ2-7, with D uncertain. The CDR3 is made up of 13 amino acids. V lost 1 base and J 0 bases, leaving 4 bases between the germline ends. Germline CDR1 MGHRA, CDR2 YSYEKL. The CDR3 DNA sequence: TGCGCCAGCAGCCAAGTAGTCTCCTACGAGCAGTACGTC. This sequence encodes CASSQVVSYEQYV.

This clone was seen a handful of times. Other DNA variants within this sample encode the same CDR3. The J gene is TRBJ2-1, the V gene TRBV11-2, with D unresolved. The CDR3 runs 12 residues. Per germline, CDR1 SGHAT and CDR2 FQNNGV. Between the trimmed V and J ends, which lost 1 base and 7 bases, there was a span of 5 bases. CDR3 sequence: CASSLAGNEQFF. DNA for the CDR3: TGTGCCAGCAGCTTAGCGGGTAATGAGCAGTTCTTC.

The chain couples TRBV19 to TRBJ2-1, with 9 nucleotides matching TRBD1. The CDR3 loop spans 16 amino acids. CDR1 is LNHDA and CDR2 is SQIVND in the germline V gene (reference sequence). The J segment lost 5 bases and the V segment lost 3 bases, leaving 8 bases of the junction unmatched. In nucleotides, the CDR3 is TGTGCCAGTAGTATCTGGGGCCGGGACAGGGACAATGAGCAGTTCTTC. This codes for CASSIWGRDRDNEQFF.

There are a few counts of this clone. The rearrangement uses TRBV5-1 and TRBJ2-7; D remains unclear. The CDR3 has 15 amino acids. The ends were cut back, 0 bases at V and 2 bases at J, with 12 bases in the middle. CDR1 is SGHRS, CDR2 YFSETQ, per germline. For the CDR3, the DNA is TGCGCCAGCAGCTTGGCCAGAGGTGGGACCTACGAGCAGTACTTC. Amino acids: CASSLARGGTYEQYF.